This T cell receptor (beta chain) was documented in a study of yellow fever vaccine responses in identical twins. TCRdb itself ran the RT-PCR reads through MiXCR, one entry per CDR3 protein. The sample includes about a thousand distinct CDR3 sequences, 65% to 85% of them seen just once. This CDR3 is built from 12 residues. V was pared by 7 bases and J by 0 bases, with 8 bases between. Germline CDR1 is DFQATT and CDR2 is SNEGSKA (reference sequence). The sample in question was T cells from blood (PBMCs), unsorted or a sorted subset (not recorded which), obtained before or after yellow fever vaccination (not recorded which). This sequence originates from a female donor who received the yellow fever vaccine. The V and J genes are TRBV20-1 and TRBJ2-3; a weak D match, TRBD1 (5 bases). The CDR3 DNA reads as TGCAGTGTGCCAGGGAGCACAGATACGCAGTATTTT. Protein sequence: CSVPGSTDTQYF.